These 2 T cell receptor beta chains originate from one sample sequenced in a study of T cells in Graves' hyperthyroidism and ophthalmopathy. Amplification of TCR beta CDR3 regions used RNA as the template. The study used the HTBI primer set for a first-round RT-PCR of the TCR CDR3. TCRdb reanalysed the multiplex PCR reads using MiXCR and keeps one entry per CDR3 protein. The sample has about 400,000 distinct CDR3 sequences; about an eighth are singletons. Sequencing used blood. The receptors come from a man aged 50-59 years with Graves' ophthalmopathy.

This clonotype was detected only once. The CDR3 region is CACATGIGNTIYF. The CDR3 DNA follows: TGTGCCTGTGCAACAGGGATAGGAAACACCATATATTTT. The chain has TRBV30 and TRBJ1-3, with D tentatively TRBD1 (6 bases). V lost 6 bases and J 4 bases, leaving 13 bases between the germline ends. Germline V lookup: CDR1 GTSNPN, CDR2 SVGIG (reference sequence). The CDR3 is made up of 13 amino acids.

In this sample, this clonotype turned up many times. DNA for the CDR3: TGTGCCAGCAGCTTAGCGTGGGTCGGGAGCCGCGGGGAGCAGTACTTC. Amino acid sequence: CASSLAWVGSRGEQYF. The chain has TRBV7-8 and TRBJ2-7; D perhaps matches TRBD2 (6 bases). V was trimmed by 0 bases and J by 7 bases, leaving 19 bases between them. Germline loops: CDR1 SGHVS, CDR2 FQNEAQ. The CDR3 is 16 amino acids.